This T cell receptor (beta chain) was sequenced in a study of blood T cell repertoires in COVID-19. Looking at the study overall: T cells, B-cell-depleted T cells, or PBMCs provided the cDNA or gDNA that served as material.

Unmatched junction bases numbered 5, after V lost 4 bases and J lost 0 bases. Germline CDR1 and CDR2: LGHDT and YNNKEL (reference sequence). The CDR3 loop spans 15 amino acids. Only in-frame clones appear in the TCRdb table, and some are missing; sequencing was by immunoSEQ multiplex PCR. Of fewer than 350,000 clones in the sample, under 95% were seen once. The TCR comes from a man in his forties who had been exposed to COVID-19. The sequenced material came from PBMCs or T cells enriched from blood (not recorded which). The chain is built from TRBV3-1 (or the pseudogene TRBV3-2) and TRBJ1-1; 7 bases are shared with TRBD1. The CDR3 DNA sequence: TGTGCCAGCAGCCTCTCCGGGACAGTGAACACTGAAGCTTTCTTT. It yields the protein CASSLSGTVNTEAFF.